These 28 T cell receptor beta chains were sequenced from one sample in a study of cytomegalovirus exposure and HLA in healthy donors. 13 Jbeta primers and 60 Vbeta primers were used for the PCR. Measured with immunoSEQ multiplex PCR; TCRdb has only the in-frame clones, and not every one. The table shows approximately 130,000 clones, with around 74% occurring only once. The sample taken for sequencing was PBMCs. The source is a man aged 30 to 45 in good health and CMV-seronegative.

The chain couples TRBV7-6 to TRBJ2-7; D not resolved. V lost 2 bases and J lost 1, with 9 bases in between. The CDR3 runs to 14 residues. Germline V gene sequence: CDR1 SGHVS, CDR2 FNYEAQ. DNA for the CDR3: TGTGCCAGCAGCTTACAGGTTGCGTCCTACGAGCAGTACTTC. Translated, it gives CASSLQVASYEQYF. Based on the CDR3 plus reference TRBV7-6 and TRBJ2-7, the full variable domain is GAGVSQSPRYKVTKRGQDVALRCDPISGHVSLYWYRQALGQGPEFLTYFNYEAQQDKSGLPNDRFSAERPEGSISTLTIQRTEQRDSAMYRCASSLQVASYEQYFGPGTRLTVT.

The J gene is TRBJ1-4, the V gene TRBV11-2; D gene ambiguous. V shed 6 bases and J shed 4 bases, with 3 bases lying between them. The CDR3 is 11 residues long. The germline gives CDR1 SGHAT, CDR2 FQNNGV. For the CDR3, the DNA is TGTGCCAGCAGGAGTAATGAAAAACTGTTTTTT. Its protein is CASRSNEKLFF.

This chain connects TRBV27 to TRBJ2-2; 7 bases are a match to TRBD2. The trim removed 6 bases at V and 6 bases at J, leaving 10 bases unmatched. Germline assignment: CDR1 MNHEY and CDR2 SMNVEV (reference sequence). This CDR3 spans 15 amino acids. Here the CDR3 reads CASRSGTNPAGELFF. In DNA, the CDR3 is TGTGCCAGCAGGTCGGGGACTAACCCTGCCGGGGAGCTGTTTTTT.

The gene calls are TRBV5-6 and TRBJ1-2, with 9 positions matching TRBD1. The length of the CDR3 is 14 residues. Germline-derived CDR1 and CDR2 are SGHDT and YYEEEE. V trimming: 4 bases; J trimming: 4 bases; junction bases outside the gene matches: 5. CDR3 loop: CASSPGQGGYGYTF. The DNA of the CDR3 is TGTGCCAGCAGCCCGGGACAGGGCGGCTATGGCTACACCTTC.

The chain uses TRBV6-6 and TRBJ2-7; D might be TRBD2 (5 bases). The V end lost 0 bases, the J end lost 3 bases, and 12 bases lay between the germline ends. Looked up from germline, CDR1 is MNHNY and CDR2 is SVGAGI (reference sequence). The CDR3 runs to 15 residues. CDR3 DNA: TGTGCCAGCAGTTACTCGGAGGTGAGCTACTACGAGCAGTACTTC. Protein: CASSYSEVSYYEQYF.

The gene calls are TRBV5-1 and TRBJ2-7, with a possible D match to TRBD1 (6 bases). This CDR3 is 15 amino acids long. V was cut by 2 bases and J by 0 bases, with 12 bases left in between. Looked up from germline, CDR1 is SGHRS and CDR2 is YFSETQ. CDR3 bases: TGCGCCAGCAGCTTTACCAGGGGACCCTCCTACGAGCAGTACTTC. The encoded protein is CASSFTRGPSYEQYF. The complete variable domain, with remaining parts taken from reference TRBV5-1 and TRBJ2-7, reads KAGVTQTPRYLIKTRGQQVTLSCSPISGHRSVSWYQQTPGQGLQFLFEYFSETQRNKGNFPGRFSGRQFSNSRSEMNVSTLELGDSALYLCASSFTRGPSYEQYFGPGTRLTVT.

The chain has TRBV7-3 and TRBJ1-6; 7 bases are a match to TRBD1. Germline V gene sequence: CDR1 SGHTA, CDR2 FQGTGA. V trimming: 1 base; J trimming: 6 bases; junction bases outside the gene matches: 3. The CDR3 has 15 amino acids. The CDR3 nucleotides are TGTGCCAGCAGCTTAAAGGGGGCTCTTAATTCACCCCTCCACTTT. This sequence encodes CASSLKGALNSPLHF. The full variable domain, with the rest looked up from reference TRBV7-3 and TRBJ1-6, is GAGVSQTPSNKVTEKGKYVELRCDPISGHTALYWYRQSLGQGPEFLIYFQGTGAADDSGLPNDRFFAVRPEGSVSTLKIQRTERGDSAVYLCASSLKGALNSPLHFGNGTRLTVT.

The rearrangement links TRBV15 to TRBJ2-3; D call uncertain. This CDR3 has 15 amino acids. Germline assignment: CDR1 LNHNV and CDR2 YYDKDF (reference sequence). With 0 bases removed from V and 0 bases from J, the gap between germline ends came to 7 bases. The CDR3 sequence is CATSRESLSTDTQYF. CDR3 nucleotides: TGTGCCACCAGCAGAGAGTCACTGAGCACAGATACGCAGTATTTT. The entire variable domain, with the rest obtained from reference TRBV15 and TRBJ2-3, is as follows: DAMVIQNPRYQVTQFGKPVTLSCSQTLNHNVMYWYQQKSSQAPKLLFHYYDKDFNNEADTPDNFQSRRPNTSFCFLDIRSPGLGDTAMYLCATSRESLSTDTQYFGPGTRLTVL.

This clone was seen only a few times. This chain connects TRBV6-1 to TRBJ1-5; 7 bases match TRBD1. There are 16 residues in the CDR3. V trimming: 5 bases; J trimming: 6 bases; junction bases outside the gene matches: 13. Germline CDR1 MNHNS, CDR2 SASEGT. The CDR3 sequence is CASSKVGGSLGQPQHF. CDR3 nucleotides: TGTGCCAGCAGTAAAGTAGGGGGCTCATTGGGTCAGCCCCAGCATTTT.

This clone was counted once. The gene calls are TRBV6-4 and TRBJ2-7; D is possibly TRBD2 (5 bases). The CDR3 totals 14 residues. The germline V and J ends were trimmed by 3 bases and 2 bases, with 11 bases remaining between them. CDR1 is MRHNA, CDR2 SNTAGT, per germline. As DNA, the CDR3 is TGTGCCAGCAGTGAACTGGGCGGGCCCTACGAGCAGTACTTC. It translates to CASSELGGPYEQYF.

The chain carries TRBV7-2 and TRBJ2-2; the D gene is possibly TRBD2 (5 bases). The CDR3 covers 16 residues. CDR1 is SGHTA and CDR2 is FQGNSA in the germline V gene. Trimming removed 8 bases from V and 0 bases from J, with 16 bases in between. The CDR3 DNA reads as TGTGCCAGCCCATCTAGCAAGCGGACGAACACCGGGGAGCTGTTTTTT. This codes for CASPSSKRTNTGELFF.

The DNA of the CDR3 is TGTGCCAGCAGCTTAGGTTGGGACAGGGCCCAAGAGCAGTACTTC. Encoded protein: CASSLGWDRAQEQYF. V is TRBV7-8 and J is TRBJ2-7; the match to TRBD1 covers 9 bases. CDR1 and CDR2 from the germline V gene are SGHVS and FQNEAQ. V lost 1 base to trimming and J lost 7 bases; unmatched junction nucleotides: 8. The CDR3 is 15 residues long.

This chain connects TRBV10-3 to TRBJ1-4; 7 bases are shared with TRBD1. J lost 0 bases, V lost 11 bases, and 6 bases had no gene match. CDR1 is ENHRY and CDR2 is SYGVKD in the germline V gene. The length of the CDR3 is 14 residues. The CDR3 DNA reads TGTGCCGTCCAGGGGGAGCCAACTAATGAAAAACTGTTTTTT. Protein product: CAVQGEPTNEKLFF.

J is TRBJ2-5 and V is TRBV11-2; D is possibly TRBD2 (5 bases). The better agreement between TRBJ2-7 and the DNA end casts doubt on the J call. Germline values: CDR1 SGHAT, CDR2 FQNNGV. The CDR3 spans 16 residues. This CDR3 is CASSPVLVRVNYEQYF. The DNA of the CDR3 is TGTGCCAGCAGCCCTGTCCTGGTGCGGGTTAACTACGAGCAGTACTTC.

The gene calls are TRBV4-1 and TRBJ2-7; 10 bases are shared with TRBD1. Per germline, CDR1 MGHRA and CDR2 YSYEKL. With 4 bases clipped from V and 4 bases from J, the junction kept 7 bases outside the gene matches. CDR3 length: 15 residues. Written as DNA, the CDR3 is TGCGCCAGCAGCCCCCGACAGGGGGCGAGGTACGAGCAGTACTTC. Its translation is CASSPRQGARYEQYF.

The J gene is TRBJ1-5, the V gene TRBV30, with TRBD1 as a possible D gene (5 bases). Germline-derived CDR1 and CDR2 are GTSNPN and SVGIG (reference sequence). The CDR3 is 12 residues long. The V gene lost 3 bases and the J gene lost 5 bases, with 8 bases spanning the gap. CDR3 in DNA: TGTGCCTGGAGCAGGGCCGATCAGCCCCAGCATTTT. Protein sequence: CAWSRADQPQHF.

The chain combines TRBV2 with TRBJ1-2, with D possibly TRBD1 on 6 matching bases. Trimming removed 5 bases from V and 2 bases from J, with 15 bases in between. Germline V gives CDR1 SNHLY, CDR2 FYNNEI. This CDR3 contains 15 residues. CDR3 in amino acids: CASSKQTGTNYGYTF. The CDR3 DNA follows: TGTGCCAGCAGTAAACAGACAGGTACCAACTATGGCTACACCTTC.

The V gene is TRBV18, the J gene TRBJ2-2; 11 nucleotides align to TRBD2. V lost 3 bases, J lost 3 bases, and 15 bases stayed unmatched. Germline V gene sequence: CDR1 KGHSH, CDR2 LQKENI. The CDR3 runs 20 residues. CDR3 amino acids: CASSPPPGLAGGQYTGELFF. The CDR3 region has the DNA TGTGCCAGCTCACCGCCCCCAGGGCTAGCGGGAGGCCAATACACCGGGGAGCTGTTTTTT.

V usage is TRBV27 and J usage is TRBJ2-3, with 12 positions matching TRBD2. The ends lost 5 bases at V and 4 bases at J; junction bases unmatched: 10. Looked up from germline, CDR1 is MNHEY and CDR2 is SMNVEV (reference sequence). This CDR3 spans 17 amino acids. The CDR3 DNA sequence: TGTGCCAGCAGTGCCCGACTAGCGGGAGCAGGGTCAGATACGCAGTATTTT. It translates to CASSARLAGAGSDTQYF.

This chain joins TRBV6-5 and TRBJ2-3; 7 bases map to TRBD2. CDR1 and CDR2 (germline): MNHEY, SVGAGI. After removal of 4 bases from V and 4 bases from J, the junction contained 5 bases not matched to a gene. The CDR3 has 14 amino acids. The CDR3 spells CASSLRGGADTQYF. Written as DNA, the CDR3 is TGTGCCAGCAGTTTACGTGGGGGGGCAGATACGCAGTATTTT.

The chain employs TRBV19 and TRBJ1-4; D not resolved. V was cut by 4 bases and J by 6 bases, with 9 bases left in between. The CDR3 consists of 13 residues. The germline V gene has CDR1 LNHDA and CDR2 SQIVND (reference sequence). The CDR3 DNA is TGTGCCAGTAGTAGTAGCCTCCATGAAAAACTGTTTTTT. Translated, it gives CASSSSLHEKLFF.

The gene calls are TRBV11-2 and TRBJ2-5, with D uncertain. The CDR3 length is 13 residues. Between the trimmed V and J ends, which lost 3 bases and 1 base, there was a span of 6 bases. Germline V gene lookup returns CDR1 SGHAT and CDR2 FQNNGV. The CDR3 here is CASSFGLQETQYF. Written as DNA, the CDR3 is TGTGCCAGCAGCTTCGGTCTCCAAGAGACCCAGTACTTC.

The rearrangement joins TRBV4-1 to TRBJ1-3; the match to TRBD1 covers 9 bases. V shed 5 bases and J 2 bases; nucleotides not matched to a gene: 4. The CDR3 spans 15 residues. Per the germline V gene, CDR1 is MGHRA and CDR2 is YSYEKL. For the CDR3, the DNA is TGCGCCAGCAGCGCAGGGACAGGGACTGGAAACACCATATATTTT. It is translated as CASSAGTGTGNTIYF.

The chain uses TRBV6-1 and TRBJ2-7; 8 positions agree with TRBD2. The germline V gene encodes CDR1 MNHNS and CDR2 SASEGT. The CDR3 has 15 residues. The J segment lost 2 bases and the V segment lost 6 bases, leaving 9 bases of the junction unmatched. The CDR3 bases are TGTGCCAGCAGCTGGGATAGCGGGGCCCCCTACGAGCAGTACTTC. This codes for CASSWDSGAPYEQYF.

The chain carries TRBV19 and TRBJ2-5, with TRBD1 as a possible D gene (6 bases). The germline V and J ends were trimmed by 4 bases and 7 bases, with 16 bases remaining between them. This CDR3 is built from 14 residues. Germline V gene lookup returns CDR1 LNHDA and CDR2 SQIVND (reference sequence). CDR3 DNA sequence: TGTGCCAGTAGTACCCAGGGGTACGTAGGGACCCAGTACTTC. This encodes CASSTQGYVGTQYF.

In its sample, this clone was seen a few times. The chain carries TRBV11-2 and TRBJ2-2; D perhaps matches TRBD1 (6 bases). The CDR3 totals 17 residues. V lost 5 bases and J 1 base, leaving 17 bases between the germline ends. Germline V gene data show CDR1 as SGHAT and CDR2 as FQNNGV. The CDR3 loop reads CASSTRTEKKNTGELFF. The CDR3 DNA follows: TGTGCCAGCAGCACCCGGACAGAAAAGAAGAACACCGGGGAGCTGTTTTTT.

This chain links TRBV7-3 with TRBJ2-1, with 14 nucleotides matching TRBD2. CDR3 length equals 16 residues. J lost 7 bases, V lost 2 bases, and 4 bases had no gene match. Germline V gene lookup returns CDR1 SGHTA and CDR2 FQGTGA. Written as DNA, the CDR3 is TGTGCCAGCAGCTTATCCGGGACTAGCGGGGGAAATGAGCAGTTCTTC. Its protein product is CASSLSGTSGGNEQFF.

The chain employs TRBV29-1 and TRBJ2-5; possible D gene TRBD1, 5 bases. The last part of the DNA fits TRBJ2-7 better; the J call may be wrong. The length of the CDR3 is 12 residues. CDR1 and CDR2 (germline): SQVTM, ANQGSEA. Written as DNA, the CDR3 is TGCAGCGTTGAAGTGACAGAATACGAGCAGTACTTC. Encoded protein: CSVEVTEYEQYF.